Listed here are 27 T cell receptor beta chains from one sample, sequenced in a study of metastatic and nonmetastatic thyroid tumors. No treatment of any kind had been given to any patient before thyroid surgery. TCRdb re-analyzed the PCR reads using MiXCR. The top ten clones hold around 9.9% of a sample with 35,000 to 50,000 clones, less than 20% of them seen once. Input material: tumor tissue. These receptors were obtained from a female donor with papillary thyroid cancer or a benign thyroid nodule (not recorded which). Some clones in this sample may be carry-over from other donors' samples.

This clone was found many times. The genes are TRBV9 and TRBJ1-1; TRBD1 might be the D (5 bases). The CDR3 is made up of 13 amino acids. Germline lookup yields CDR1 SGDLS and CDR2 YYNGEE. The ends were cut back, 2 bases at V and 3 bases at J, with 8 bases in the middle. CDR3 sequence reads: CASSVREDTEAFF. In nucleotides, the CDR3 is TGTGCCAGCAGCGTCAGGGAGGACACTGAAGCTTTCTTT.

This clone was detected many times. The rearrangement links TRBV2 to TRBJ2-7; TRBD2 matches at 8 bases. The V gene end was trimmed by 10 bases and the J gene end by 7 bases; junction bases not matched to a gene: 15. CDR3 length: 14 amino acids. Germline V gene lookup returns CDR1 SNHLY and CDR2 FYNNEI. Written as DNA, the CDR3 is TGTGCCACTAATCCGGGACTAGGGAGGGGGGAGCAGTACTTC. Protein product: CATNPGLGRGEQYF. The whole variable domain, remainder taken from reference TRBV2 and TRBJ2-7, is EPEVTQTPSHQVTQMGQEVILRCVPISNHLYFYWYRQILGQKVEFLVSFYNNEISEKSEIFDDQFSVERPDGSNFTLKIRSTKLEDSAMYFCATNPGLGRGEQYFGPGTRLTVT.

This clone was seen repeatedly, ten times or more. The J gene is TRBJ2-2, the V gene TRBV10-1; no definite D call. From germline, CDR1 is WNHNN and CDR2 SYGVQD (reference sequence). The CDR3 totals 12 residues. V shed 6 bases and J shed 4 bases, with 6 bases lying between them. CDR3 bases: TGCGCCAGCAGCTATGGCACCGGGGAGCTGTTTTTT. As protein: CASSYGTGELFF.

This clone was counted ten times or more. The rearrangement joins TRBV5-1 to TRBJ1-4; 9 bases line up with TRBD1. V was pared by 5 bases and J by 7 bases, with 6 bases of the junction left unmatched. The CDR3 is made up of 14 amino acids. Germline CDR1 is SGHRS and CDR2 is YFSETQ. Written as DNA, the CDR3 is TGCGCCAGCAGTTCAGGGACAGGGTTTGAAAAACTGTTTTTT. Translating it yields CASSSGTGFEKLFF.

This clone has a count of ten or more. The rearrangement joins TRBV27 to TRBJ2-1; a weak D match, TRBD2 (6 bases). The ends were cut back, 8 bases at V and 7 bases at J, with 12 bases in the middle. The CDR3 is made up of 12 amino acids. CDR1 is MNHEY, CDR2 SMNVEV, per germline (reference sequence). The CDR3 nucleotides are TGTGCCAGCGGAGGGTGGGGTAATGAGCAGTTCTTC. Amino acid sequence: CASGGWGNEQFF.

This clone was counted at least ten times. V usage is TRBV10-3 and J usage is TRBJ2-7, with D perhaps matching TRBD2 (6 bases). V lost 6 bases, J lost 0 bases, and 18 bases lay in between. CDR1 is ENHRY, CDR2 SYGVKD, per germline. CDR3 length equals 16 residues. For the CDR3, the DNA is TGTGCCATCAGCGGCGACCGGGACTCCTACTCCTACGAGCAGTACTTC. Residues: CAISGDRDSYSYEQYF.

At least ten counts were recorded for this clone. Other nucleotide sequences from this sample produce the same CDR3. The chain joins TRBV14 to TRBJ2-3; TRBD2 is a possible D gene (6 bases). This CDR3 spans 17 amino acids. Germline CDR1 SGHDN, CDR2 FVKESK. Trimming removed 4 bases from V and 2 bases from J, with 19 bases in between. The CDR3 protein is CASSRGVGVKTTDTQYF. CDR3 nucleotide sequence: TGTGCCAGCAGCCGGGGGGTAGGGGTGAAGACCACAGATACGCAGTATTTT.

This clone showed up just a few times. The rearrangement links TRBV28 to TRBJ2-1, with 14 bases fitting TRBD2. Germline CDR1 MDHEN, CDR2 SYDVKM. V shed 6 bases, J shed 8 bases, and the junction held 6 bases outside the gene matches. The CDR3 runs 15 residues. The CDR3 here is CASRRGLAGAHEQFF. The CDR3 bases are TGTGCCAGCAGACGGGGACTAGCGGGAGCACATGAGCAGTTCTTC.

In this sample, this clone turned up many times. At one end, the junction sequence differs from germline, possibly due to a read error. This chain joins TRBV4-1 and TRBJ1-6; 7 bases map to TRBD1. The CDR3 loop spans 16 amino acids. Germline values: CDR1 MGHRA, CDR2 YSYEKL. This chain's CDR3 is CASSRVTGTANSLLHF. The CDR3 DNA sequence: TGCGCCAGCAGCCGAGTCACCGGGACAGCCAATTCACTCCTCCACTTT.

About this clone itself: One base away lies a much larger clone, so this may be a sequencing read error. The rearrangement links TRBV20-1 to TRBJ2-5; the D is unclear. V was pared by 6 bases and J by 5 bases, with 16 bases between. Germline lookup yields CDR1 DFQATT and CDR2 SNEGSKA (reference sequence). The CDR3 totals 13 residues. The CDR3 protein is CSAIGSAGETQYF. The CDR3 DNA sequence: TGCAGTGCCATAGGGTCGGCTGGGGAGACCCAGTACTTC.

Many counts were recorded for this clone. The CDR3 sequence is CASSSRTSLSNEQFF. DNA for the CDR3: TGCGCCAGCAGCTCACGGACTAGCCTTTCCAATGAGCAGTTCTTC. J is TRBJ2-1 and V is TRBV5-1; TRBD2 matches 8 bases. Germline-derived CDR1 and CDR2 are SGHRS and YFSETQ. The CDR3 is 15 amino acids. J was trimmed by 6 bases and V by 3 bases; bases with no gene match: 8.

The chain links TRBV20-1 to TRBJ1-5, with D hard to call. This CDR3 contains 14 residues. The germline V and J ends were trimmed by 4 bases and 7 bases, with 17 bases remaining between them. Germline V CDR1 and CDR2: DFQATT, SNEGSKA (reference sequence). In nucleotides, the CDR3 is TGCAGTGCTATGGAATCGGGCCCATCCCAGCCCCAGCATTTT. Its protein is CSAMESGPSQPQHF.

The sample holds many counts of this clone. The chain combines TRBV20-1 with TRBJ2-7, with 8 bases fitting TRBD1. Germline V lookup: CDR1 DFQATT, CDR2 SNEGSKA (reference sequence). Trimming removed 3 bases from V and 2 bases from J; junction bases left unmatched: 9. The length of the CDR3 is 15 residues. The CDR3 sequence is CSASAVRTGPYEQYF. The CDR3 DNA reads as TGCAGTGCTAGTGCGGTGAGGACAGGGCCCTACGAGCAGTACTTC.

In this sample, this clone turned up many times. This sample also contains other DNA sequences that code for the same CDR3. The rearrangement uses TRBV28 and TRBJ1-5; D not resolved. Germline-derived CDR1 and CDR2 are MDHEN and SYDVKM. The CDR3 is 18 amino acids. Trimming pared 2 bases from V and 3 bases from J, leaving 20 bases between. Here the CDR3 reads CASSLAKDIIPPNQPQHF. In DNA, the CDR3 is TGTGCCAGCAGTTTAGCCAAAGACATAATTCCCCCCAATCAGCCCCAGCATTTT.

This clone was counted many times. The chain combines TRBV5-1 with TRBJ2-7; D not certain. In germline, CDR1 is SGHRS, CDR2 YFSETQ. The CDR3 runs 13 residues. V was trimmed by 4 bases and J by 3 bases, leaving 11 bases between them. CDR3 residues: CASSPDGYYEQYF. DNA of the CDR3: TGCGCCAGCAGCCCTGACGGATACTACGAGCAGTACTTC. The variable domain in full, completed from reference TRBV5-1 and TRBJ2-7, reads KAGVTQTPRYLIKTRGQQVTLSCSPISGHRSVSWYQQTPGQGLQFLFEYFSETQRNKGNFPGRFSGRQFSNSRSEMNVSTLELGDSALYLCASSPDGYYEQYFGPGTRLTVT.

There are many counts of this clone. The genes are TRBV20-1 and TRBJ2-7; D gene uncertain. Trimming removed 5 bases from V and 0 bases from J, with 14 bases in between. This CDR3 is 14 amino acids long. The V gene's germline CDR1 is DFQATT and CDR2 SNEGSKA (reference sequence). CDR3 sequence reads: CSAPRTVSSYEQYF. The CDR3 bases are TGCAGTGCTCCAAGGACGGTGAGCTCCTACGAGCAGTACTTC.

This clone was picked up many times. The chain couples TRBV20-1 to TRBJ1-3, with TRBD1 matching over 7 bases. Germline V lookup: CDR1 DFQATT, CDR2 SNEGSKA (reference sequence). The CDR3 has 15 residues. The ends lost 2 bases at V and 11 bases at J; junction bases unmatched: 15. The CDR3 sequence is CSARSRGAGGAAIYF. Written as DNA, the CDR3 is TGCAGTGCTAGATCGCGGGGGGCAGGGGGAGCCGCCATATATTTT.

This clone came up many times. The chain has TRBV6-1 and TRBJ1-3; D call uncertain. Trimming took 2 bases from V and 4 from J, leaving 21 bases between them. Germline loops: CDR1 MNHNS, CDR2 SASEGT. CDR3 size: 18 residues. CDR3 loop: CASSELLTRVWRGNTIYF. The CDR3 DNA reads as TGTGCCAGCAGTGAACTTTTAACACGAGTCTGGCGGGGAAACACCATATATTTT.

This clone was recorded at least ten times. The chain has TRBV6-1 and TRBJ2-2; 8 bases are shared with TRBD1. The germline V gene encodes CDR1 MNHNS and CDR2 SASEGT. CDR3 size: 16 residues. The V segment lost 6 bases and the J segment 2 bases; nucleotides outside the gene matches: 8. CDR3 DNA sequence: TGTGCCAGCAGCTGGTCAGGGGGCATCAACACCGGGGAGCTGTTTTTT. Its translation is CASSWSGGINTGELFF.

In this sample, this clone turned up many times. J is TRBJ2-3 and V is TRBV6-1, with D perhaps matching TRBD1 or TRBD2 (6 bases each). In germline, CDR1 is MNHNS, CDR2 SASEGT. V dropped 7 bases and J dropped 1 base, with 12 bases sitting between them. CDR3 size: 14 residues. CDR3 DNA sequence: TGTGCCAGCAAGGGGGGATCAGGCACAGATACGCAGTATTTT. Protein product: CASKGGSGTDTQYF.

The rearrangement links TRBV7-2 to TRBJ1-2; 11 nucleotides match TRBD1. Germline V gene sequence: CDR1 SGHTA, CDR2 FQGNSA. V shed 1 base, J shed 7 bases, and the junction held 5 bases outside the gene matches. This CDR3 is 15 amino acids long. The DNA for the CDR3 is TGTGCCAGCAGCTTAGTAGGACAGGGGGCCGGTGGCTACACCTTC. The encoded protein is CASSLVGQGAGGYTF.

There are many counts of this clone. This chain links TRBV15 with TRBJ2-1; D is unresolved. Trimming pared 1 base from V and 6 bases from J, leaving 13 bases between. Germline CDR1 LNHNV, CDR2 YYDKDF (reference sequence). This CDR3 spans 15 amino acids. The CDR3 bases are TGTGCCACCAGCAGAGGCGGCCTTTTTTTCAATGAGCAGTTCTTC. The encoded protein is CATSRGGLFFNEQFF.

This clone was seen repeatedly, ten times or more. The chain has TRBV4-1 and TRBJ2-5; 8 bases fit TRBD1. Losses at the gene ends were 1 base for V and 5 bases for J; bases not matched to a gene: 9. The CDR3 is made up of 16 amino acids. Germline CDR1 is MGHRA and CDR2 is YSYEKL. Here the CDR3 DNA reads TGCGCCAGCAGCCAAGGACAGGGGAGGATTGGGGAGACCCAGTACTTC. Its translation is CASSQGQGRIGETQYF.

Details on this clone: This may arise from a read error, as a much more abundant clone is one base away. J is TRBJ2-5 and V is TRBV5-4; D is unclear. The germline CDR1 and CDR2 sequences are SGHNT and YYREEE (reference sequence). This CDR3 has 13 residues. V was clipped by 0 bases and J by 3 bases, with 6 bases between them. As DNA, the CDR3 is TGTGCCAGCAGCTTGGTAACCGAAGAGACCCAGTACTTC. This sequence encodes CASSLVTEETQYF.

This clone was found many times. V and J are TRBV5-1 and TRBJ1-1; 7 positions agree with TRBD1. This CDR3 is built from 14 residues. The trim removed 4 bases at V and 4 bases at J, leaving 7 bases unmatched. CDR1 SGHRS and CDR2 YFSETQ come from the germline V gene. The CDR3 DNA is TGCGCCAGCAGCACCGAACACAGGGGCACTGAAGCTTTCTTT. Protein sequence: CASSTEHRGTEAFF. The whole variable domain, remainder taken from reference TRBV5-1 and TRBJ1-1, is KAGVTQTPRYLIKTRGQQVTLSCSPISGHRSVSWYQQTPGQGLQFLFEYFSETQRNKGNFPGRFSGRQFSNSRSEMNVSTLELGDSALYLCASSTEHRGTEAFFGQGTRLTVV.

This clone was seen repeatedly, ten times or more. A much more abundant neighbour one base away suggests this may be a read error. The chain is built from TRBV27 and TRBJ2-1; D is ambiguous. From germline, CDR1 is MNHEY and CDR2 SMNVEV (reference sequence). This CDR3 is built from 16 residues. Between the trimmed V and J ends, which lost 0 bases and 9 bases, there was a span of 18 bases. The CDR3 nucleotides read TGTGCCAGCAGTTTATCTGGCCTCCGGATGAGGACTGAGCAGTTCTTC. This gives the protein CASSLSGLRMRTEQFF.

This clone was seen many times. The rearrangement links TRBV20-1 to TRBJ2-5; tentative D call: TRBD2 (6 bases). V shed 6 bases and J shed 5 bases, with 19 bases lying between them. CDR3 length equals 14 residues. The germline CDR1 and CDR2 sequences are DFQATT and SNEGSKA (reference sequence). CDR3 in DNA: TGCAGTGCCGTCCAGTCGGGGGATGGGGAGACCCAGTACTTC. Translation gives CSAVQSGDGETQYF.